This is a list of T cell receptor beta chains from one sample in a study of blood T cell repertoires in COVID-19. Repertoires were generated with immunoSEQ multiplex PCR, while TCRdb's copy carries only in-frame clones and drops some. The repertoire has around 210,000 clones, 88% of them found once; the top ten carry around 1.4%. Sample: peripheral blood. The receptors stem from a man between 18 and 35 years old with active or convalescent COVID-19. Both conserved end residues are part of each CDR3. Fields, in order: clone size, J gene, V gene, CDR3 protein. Some rows mark clone size as missing; the rest say once, few, many or name a class of expanded clone.

once,TRBJ2-1,TRBV5-6,CASSIRTSGRVYNEQFF
NA,TRBJ1-3,TRBV24-1,CATSDERQGKSGNTIYF
NA,TRBJ1-5,TRBV19,CASTSGWSERDNQPQHF
NA,TRBJ2-2,TRBV14,CASSQAGGSTGELFF
NA,TRBJ1-3,TRBV5-1,CASSWGDTIYF
NA,TRBJ2-3,TRBV10-1,CASSEGHGTDTQYF
NA,TRBJ1-2,TRBV6-2/TRBV6-3,CASSYDKSYGYTF
NA,TRBJ2-7,TRBV10-3,CAISDFAGGSYEQYF
NA,TRBJ2-7,TRBV11-2,CASSLEQGGYSYEQYF
NA,TRBJ2-7,TRBV2,CASGLAVSYEQYF
NA,TRBJ1-2,TRBV30,CAWSLLQGQGVGGYTF
NA,TRBJ1-1,TRBV15,CATSRDGSQGLINTEAFF
NA,TRBJ2-2,TRBV5-1,CASSYYSGRDSVNTGELFF
few,TRBJ1-1,TRBV2,CASKWRVGSGHSEAFF
NA,TRBJ1-1,TRBV19,CASSSKTGGRTEAFF
NA,TRBJ2-1,TRBV13,CASSTSFRGIEQFF
NA,TRBJ1-2,TRBV19,CATEQGKGGYTF
NA,TRBJ2-7,TRBV18,CASSPLAGSRQEAYEQYF
once,TRBJ2-5,TRBV7-6,CASSLVTGTSGRGETQYF
NA,TRBJ1-5,TRBV7-2,CASSFAGTDNQPQHF
NA,TRBJ2-7,TRBV27,CASSLQGRGYEQYF
NA,TRBJ1-1,TRBV11-3,CASSRSGTGSPTEAFF
NA,TRBJ1-1,TRBV9,CASSVSPGDTEAFF
NA,TRBJ1-6,TRBV6-2/TRBV6-3,CASSLRGHNSPLHF
NA,TRBJ2-2,TRBV14,CASRARDNTGELFF
NA,TRBJ1-1,TRBV30,CAWRPTGRRTEAFF
NA,TRBJ2-7,TRBV30,CAWSAIEGGQYF
once,TRBJ2-7,TRBV11-2,CASSPWSSEQYF
NA,TRBJ1-2,TRBV7-9,CASSSTRQGAGYGYTF
NA,TRBJ1-1,TRBV5-6,CASSFDQVGTEAFF
NA,TRBJ2-3,TRBV3-1/TRBV3-2,CASSPGGTQYF
NA,TRBJ2-7,TRBV5-6,CASSFNDEQYF
NA,TRBJ2-1,TRBV7-3,CASSTSPGLAGVHEQFF
NA,TRBJ1-1,TRBV6-2/TRBV6-3,CASTPWGRAGNTEAFF
NA,TRBJ2-7,TRBV11-2,CASSFGRGRGYEQYF
NA,TRBJ1-2,TRBV24-1,CATSDSYDRGRDGYTF
NA,TRBJ1-2,TRBV14,CASSQSLSGVGGYTF
NA,TRBJ2-3,TRBV10-3,CAISTGQGPRTDTQYF
NA,TRBJ1-1,TRBV5-1,CASSLGGGNTEAFF
once,TRBJ1-1,TRBV5-6,CASSLALRTEAFF
NA,TRBJ1-1,TRBV5-1,CASSLAGAGSAEAFF
NA,TRBJ1-1,TRBV10-3,CAISGRGPRADTEAFF
NA,TRBJ1-6,TRBV27,CASSRQGGSPLHF
NA,TRBJ1-5,TRBV7-9,CASSLGQGENQPQHF
few,TRBJ1-5,TRBV5-1,CASSFDGDNQPQHF
NA,TRBJ2-2,TRBV30,CAWARLAGGRTGELFF
NA,TRBJ1-2,TRBV28,CASDNRVNYGYTF
NA,TRBJ2-7,TRBV9,CASSVELVTYEQYF